Shown below are 22 T cell receptor beta chains from a single sample sequenced in a study of Ad26.COV2.S vaccination and SARS-CoV-2 variants. The data were produced by immunoSEQ multiplex PCR, yet TCRdb's version contains in-frame clones alone and is incomplete. This sample has about 320,000 clones, with 85% to 90% found just once. Treatment noted: around 19 received Ad26.COV2.S at low or high dose, single or two shots; 5 received placebo; per-sample allocation not given. The samples were gathered on day 63 after the first injection of vaccine or placebo. This material consisted of peripheral blood, taken in a trial of Ad26.COV2.S vaccine versus placebo. All receptors come from a person between 18 and 65 years old who received the Ad26.COV2.S COVID-19 vaccine or a placebo.

The chain joins TRBV19 to TRBJ1-1; D gene uncertain. This CDR3 region has 12 residues. With 10 bases removed from V and 1 base from J, the gap between germline ends came to 10 bases. Germline values: CDR1 LNHDA, CDR2 SQIVND (reference sequence). The CDR3 region is CATRSGNTEAFF. CDR3 DNA: TGTGCCACCCGGTCGGGGAACACTGAAGCTTTCTTT.

The genes are TRBV27 and TRBJ1-1; TRBD1 agrees at 7 bases. The CDR3 runs to 15 residues. Germline CDR1 is MNHEY and CDR2 is SMNVEV (reference sequence). Germline trimming cut 6 bases from V and 1 base from J; bases unmatched to any gene: 8. Here the CDR3 DNA reads TGTGCCAGCAGGCCACAGGGGTACGGGAACACTGAAGCTTTCTTT. Protein product: CASRPQGYGNTEAFF.

The gene calls are TRBV4-3 and TRBJ1-4; D is perhaps TRBD1 (5 bases). CDR3 size: 16 residues. Germline V gene sequence: CDR1 LGHNA, CDR2 YSLEER. The V end was cut by 2 bases, the J end by 0 bases, with 10 bases between. CDR3 sequence: CASSQRVGATNEKLFF. The CDR3 nucleotides are TGCGCCAGCAGCCAAAGGGTGGGGGCAACTAATGAAAAACTGTTTTTT.

The chain is built from TRBV25-1 and TRBJ1-2; D unresolved. Germline values: CDR1 MGHDK, CDR2 SYGVNS. The CDR3 covers 14 residues. Trimming took 3 bases from V and 7 from J, leaving 15 bases between them. CDR3 DNA sequence: TGTGCCAGCAGTGACGCCCTAAAGTTGGTTGGCTACACCTTC. Residues: CASSDALKLVGYTF.

This clone was found once. The gene calls are TRBV18 and TRBJ2-7; the D is unclear. The ends were cut back, 5 bases at V and 7 bases at J, with 15 bases in the middle. This CDR3 comprises 13 residues. Germline CDR1 reads KGHSH; CDR2 reads LQKENI. The CDR3 DNA sequence: TGTGCCAGCTCAAGACAAGCTTCGTCTGAGCAGTACTTC. Its protein is CASSRQASSEQYF.

The J gene is TRBJ1-2, the V gene TRBV6-6; no clear D gene. Germline V gene sequence: CDR1 MNHNY, CDR2 SVGAGI (reference sequence). V lost 5 bases, J lost 6 bases, and 19 bases lay in between. This CDR3 contains 15 residues. CDR3 sequence (DNA): TGTGCCAGCAGTACCTCTACACCGTATCAAAATGGCTACACCTTC. This codes for CASSTSTPYQNGYTF.

The chain is built from TRBV5-1 and TRBJ2-2, with D perhaps matching TRBD2 (6 bases). Germline V gene lookup returns CDR1 SGHRS and CDR2 YFSETQ. The ends were cut back, 2 bases at V and 3 bases at J, with 17 bases in the middle. The CDR3 totals 17 residues. CDR3 region: CASSFTLRDAYTGELFF. DNA of the CDR3: TGCGCCAGCAGCTTTACCTTGCGGGATGCGTACACCGGGGAGCTGTTTTTT.

The chain combines TRBV20-1 with TRBJ2-1; TRBD2 matches 8 bases. This CDR3 has 11 amino acids. V lost 5 bases, J lost 15 bases, and 9 bases stayed unmatched. Germline CDR1 is DFQATT and CDR2 is SNEGSKA (reference sequence). DNA for the CDR3: TGCAGTGCTCCCGCCAGCGGGAGTTGGTTCTTC. Its protein is CSAPASGSWFF.

The chain combines TRBV29-1 with TRBJ2-7; D remains unclear. Trimming shortened V by 8 bases and J by 3 bases, and 20 bases separated the two germline ends. Germline values: CDR1 SQVTM, CDR2 ANQGSEA. The CDR3 has 14 amino acids. In nucleotides, the CDR3 is TGCAGCCATAGGGATCCAGAAAATGACTACGAGCAGTACTTC. Amino acid sequence: CSHRDPENDYEQYF.

This rearrangement joins TRBV3-1 (or the pseudogene TRBV3-2) to TRBJ2-3, with a weak D call TRBD1 (5 bases). Trimming cost V 9 bases and J 1 base, with 11 bases left between them. Germline V gene lookup returns CDR1 LGHDT and CDR2 YNNKEL (reference sequence). This CDR3 has 13 residues. The CDR3 loop reads CASTGRGTDTQYF. The CDR3 nucleotides read TGTGCCAGTACAGGCCGGGGCACAGATACGCAGTATTTT.

The V call is TRBV6-2 or TRBV6-3, the J call TRBJ1-1; D remains unclear. Germline V gene data show CDR1 as MNHEY and CDR2 as SVGEGT. Trimming took off 0 bases at V and 7 bases at J, with 12 bases between the two ends. The CDR3 has 14 amino acids. The CDR3 nucleotides read TGTGCCAGCAGTTACTCGAATGGGGATGGTGAAGCTTTCTTT. Translation: CASSYSNGDGEAFF.

V gene TRBV10-1 combines with J gene TRBJ2-3; 10 bases match TRBD2. The CDR3 is 15 amino acids. J lost 1 base, V lost 4 bases, and 2 bases had no gene match. The germline gives CDR1 WNHNN, CDR2 SYGVQD (reference sequence). The CDR3 DNA reads as TGCGCCAGCAGTGTCGGGACTAGCGGCACAGATACGCAGTATTTT. Protein sequence: CASSVGTSGTDTQYF.

V usage is TRBV10-2 and J usage is TRBJ2-5; 12 positions match TRBD2. The CDR3 loop spans 16 amino acids. Germline values: CDR1 WSHSY, CDR2 SAAADI. Trimming took 5 bases from V and 7 from J; bases not matched to a gene: 11. The CDR3 loop reads CASSLGLAGSPGTQYF. CDR3 in DNA: TGCGCCAGCAGTCTCGGACTAGCGGGGTCCCCTGGGACCCAGTACTTC.

The chain couples TRBV2 to TRBJ2-3, with D perhaps matching TRBD2 (7 bases). The CDR3 has 14 amino acids. Germline CDR1 and CDR2: SNHLY and FYNNEI. The germline V and J ends were trimmed by 5 bases and 5 bases, with 14 bases remaining between them. The DNA for the CDR3 is TGTGCCAGCAGTAAGGATAGGGGGGGAGATACGCAGTATTTT. Protein: CASSKDRGGDTQYF.

This clone was observed a single time. The chain joins TRBV27 to TRBJ2-7; 9 nucleotides line up with TRBD2. Germline CDR1 is MNHEY and CDR2 is SMNVEV (reference sequence). V lost 6 bases, J lost 3 bases, and 9 bases stayed unmatched. The CDR3 extends over 15 amino acids. The chain's CDR3 is CASRQAGGLIYEQYF. The CDR3 nucleotides read TGTGCCAGCAGACAAGCGGGGGGACTGATCTACGAGCAGTACTTC.

Here the CDR3 reads CASSLGRRVNTEAFF. As DNA, the CDR3 is TGCGCCAGCAGCTTGGGAAGAAGGGTGAACACTGAAGCTTTCTTT. V is TRBV5-1 and J is TRBJ1-1; the D is unclear. The V end lost 0 bases, the J end lost 0 bases, and 9 bases lay between the germline ends. Germline-derived CDR1 and CDR2 are SGHRS and YFSETQ. CDR3 size: 15 residues.

The chain has TRBV7-9 and TRBJ2-2, with D possibly matching TRBD2 (7 bases). This CDR3 spans 17 amino acids. V was shortened by 1 base and J by 0 bases, with 12 bases between the two germline ends. Germline loops: CDR1 SEHNR, CDR2 FQNEAQ (reference sequence). CDR3 protein: CASSLGAGATNTGELFF. CDR3 sequence (DNA): TGTGCCAGCAGCTTAGGGGCGGGGGCGACGAACACCGGGGAGCTGTTTTTT.

The V and J genes are TRBV6-5 and TRBJ1-5; D is unclear. Germline loops: CDR1 MNHEY, CDR2 SVGAGI. V lost 9 bases and J lost 0, with 15 bases in between. The length of the CDR3 is 15 residues. CDR3: CASLPFGVSNQPQHF. The CDR3 region has the DNA TGTGCCAGTCTCCCATTTGGGGTTAGCAATCAGCCCCAGCATTTT.

The CDR3, as DNA: TGTGCCAGCAGCCGTGAGGCAACTAATGAAAAACTGTTTTTT. Its translation: CASSREATNEKLFF. The chain couples TRBV7-2 to TRBJ1-4; no clear D. The CDR3 length is 14 residues. V was trimmed by 5 bases and J by 0 bases, leaving 7 bases between them. CDR1 and CDR2 from the germline V gene are SGHTA and FQGNSA.

The rearrangement joins TRBV15 to TRBJ1-1; the D gene is possibly TRBD1 (5 bases). CDR3 size: 15 residues. Germline V gene data show CDR1 as LNHNV and CDR2 as YYDKDF (reference sequence). Trimming left V 1 base short and J 2 bases short, with 11 bases between. CDR3 DNA: TGTGCCACCAGCAGAGGCTTAGGGGCTAACACTGAAGCTTTCTTT. As protein: CATSRGLGANTEAFF.

The chain combines TRBV5-6 with TRBJ2-6; tentatively, D is TRBD2 (6 bases). V lost 6 bases and J lost 2, with 21 bases in between. Germline V gene lookup returns CDR1 SGHDT and CDR2 YYEEEE. The CDR3 loop spans 18 amino acids. CDR3 in amino acids: CASILGMGGRPGANVLTF. The CDR3 coding sequence is TGTGCCAGCATCCTGGGTATGGGGGGTCGGCCTGGGGCCAACGTCCTGACTTTC.

V usage is TRBV21-1 and J usage is TRBJ1-1; the table's TRBD1 call for D was not verified on the DNA. TRBV21-1 is designated a pseudogene. The CDR3 length is 14 residues. CDR3 in DNA: TGTGCCAGCAGCAGGGAAGGGGGCATGTACGAAGCTTTCTTT. Its translation is CASSREGGMYEAFF.